This T cell receptor beta chain was identified in a study of blood T cell repertoires in COVID-19. As for the study in general: Researchers got acute and convalescent COVID-19 samples from the United States, Italy and Spain. In each case, the material was cDNA or gDNA derived from T cells, B-cell-depleted T cells, or PBMCs.

Trimming removed 6 bases from V and 4 bases from J, with 12 bases in between. The CDR3 is 13 residues long. Germline V gene sequence: CDR1 SEHNR, CDR2 FQNEAQ (reference sequence). As originally analysed: For nucleated cells, counts were estimated from reference gene primer amplification. Sequencing used immunoSEQ multiplex PCR; TCRdb keeps in-frame clones, though not all of them. V and J calls and clone size are those listed in that table; D and trimming were worked out from the DNA. The data contain around 65,000 clones, almost 80% of them singletons. The sequencing sample was made of peripheral blood. The sequence was collected from a man aged 55 to 70 with acute or convalescent COVID-19. V usage is TRBV7-9 and J usage is TRBJ1-2, with D possibly being TRBD1 (5 bases). CDR3 in DNA: TGTGCCAGCAGTCGACAGATACTCTATGGCTACACCTTC. The encoded protein is CASSRQILYGYTF.